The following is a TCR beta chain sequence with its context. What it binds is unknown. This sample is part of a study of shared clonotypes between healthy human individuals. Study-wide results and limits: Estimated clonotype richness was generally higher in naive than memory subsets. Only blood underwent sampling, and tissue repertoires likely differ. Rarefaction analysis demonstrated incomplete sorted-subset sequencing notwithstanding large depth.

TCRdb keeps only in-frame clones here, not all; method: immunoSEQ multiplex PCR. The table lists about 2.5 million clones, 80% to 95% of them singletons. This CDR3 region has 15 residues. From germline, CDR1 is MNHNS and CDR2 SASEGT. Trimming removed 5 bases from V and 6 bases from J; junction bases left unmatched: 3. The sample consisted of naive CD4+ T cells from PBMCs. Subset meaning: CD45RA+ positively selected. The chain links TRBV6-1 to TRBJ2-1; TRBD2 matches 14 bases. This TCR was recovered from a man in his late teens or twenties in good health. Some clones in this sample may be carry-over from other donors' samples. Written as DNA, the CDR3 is TGTGCCAGCAGTTCTGGGACTAGCGGGAGCAATGAGCAGTTCTTC. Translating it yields CASSSGTSGSNEQFF.